These 20 T cell receptor beta chains were all obtained from the same sample, sequenced in a study of post-analysis software for immune sequencing data. Study findings and constraints: Among a few TRBV segments more frequent in patients than controls were TRBV5-6, TRBV5-1 and TRBV20-1.

Unique molecular identifiers had been added to the TCR beta cDNA libraries. TCRdb analysed the PCR reads with MiXCR anew, one entry per CDR3 protein. Altogether about 460,000 distinct CDR3 sequences are present, roughly 45% being singletons, with the ten largest covering 12%. Their antigens remain unidentified. Sequencing was done on a sample of blood. All receptors derive from a girl between 5 and 17 years old with multiple sclerosis.

The genes are TRBV7-9 and TRBJ1-4; 9 bases align to TRBD1. Germline CDR1 and CDR2: SEHNR and FQNEAQ (reference sequence). Trimming took 5 bases from V and 12 from J; bases not matched to a gene: 7. This CDR3 comprises 13 residues. The chain's CDR3 is CASSPRTGEELFF. The CDR3 DNA is TGTGCCAGCAGCCCCCGGACAGGGGAGGAACTGTTTTTT.

In this sample, this clonotype turned up many times. The rearrangement uses TRBV7-9 and TRBJ2-5, with no clear D. CDR1 and CDR2 (germline): SEHNR, FQNEAQ (reference sequence). V shed 5 bases and J shed 4 bases, with 8 bases lying between them. This CDR3 is 12 amino acids long. CDR3 sequence: CASSPFGETQYF. The CDR3 bases are TGTGCCAGCAGCCCCTTCGGAGAGACCCAGTACTTC.

This chain connects TRBV20-1 to TRBJ2-5; TRBD2 matches at 9 bases. The J call may be in error: the DNA end matches TRBJ2-7 better. CDR1 is DFQATT, CDR2 SNEGSKA, per germline (reference sequence). This CDR3 is built from 14 residues. CDR3 in DNA: TGCAGTGCCCCAGGCAGCGGGAGGAGGGACGAGCAGTACTTC. Its protein product is CSAPGSGRRDEQYF.

The chain joins TRBV20-1 to TRBJ2-3; 7 nucleotides line up with TRBD2. Germline CDR1 and CDR2: DFQATT and SNEGSKA (reference sequence). Trimming removed 4 bases from V and 4 bases from J; junction bases left unmatched: 5. The CDR3 covers 13 residues. The DNA for the CDR3 is TGCAGTGCTAAAGGGACTACCTCAGATACGCAGTATTTT. Translation gives CSAKGTTSDTQYF.

This clonotype was recorded many times. The chain combines TRBV29-1 with TRBJ2-3, with D perhaps matching TRBD1 (5 bases). Trimming shortened V by 5 bases and J by 3 bases, and 12 bases separated the two germline ends. Germline loops: CDR1 SQVTM, CDR2 ANQGSEA. The CDR3 covers 13 residues. This CDR3 reads CSVQGRATDTQYF. The CDR3 coding sequence is TGCAGCGTTCAGGGCAGGGCTACAGATACGCAGTATTTT.

This clonotype was observed a handful of times. This chain connects TRBV27 to TRBJ1-2; D unresolved. Germline assignment: CDR1 MNHEY and CDR2 SMNVEV (reference sequence). The CDR3 is 13 amino acids. V lost 3 bases and J lost 6, with 11 bases in between. Here the CDR3 reads CASSFKRANGYTF. The CDR3 nucleotides read TGTGCCAGCAGTTTTAAAAGGGCCAATGGCTACACCTTC.

The chain uses TRBV7-9 and TRBJ2-5, with D perhaps matching TRBD1 (9 bases). The V end was cut by 2 bases, the J end by 4 bases, with 17 bases between. CDR3 length equals 16 residues. Germline V gene data show CDR1 as SEHNR and CDR2 as FQNEAQ (reference sequence). The chain's CDR3 is CASSLIAGQGRETQYF. DNA of the CDR3: TGTGCCAGCAGCTTAATAGCGGGACAGGGACGAGAGACCCAGTACTTC.

J is TRBJ2-3 and V is TRBV4-2, with TRBD2 identical over 7 bases. The junction had 4 bases not matched to a gene; V was cut back by 6 bases and J by 4 bases. Germline assignment: CDR1 LGHNA and CDR2 YNFKEQ. This CDR3 spans 13 amino acids. The CDR3 sequence is CASSREAADTQYF. In DNA, the CDR3 is TGTGCCAGCAGTCGGGAGGCTGCAGATACGCAGTATTTT.

The chain recombines TRBV10-3 with TRBJ2-6; 8 bases align to TRBD1. With 7 bases clipped from V and 2 bases from J, the junction kept 4 bases outside the gene matches. From germline, CDR1 is ENHRY and CDR2 SYGVKD. The CDR3 extends over 15 amino acids. The CDR3 reads CAITDREAGANVLTF. The CDR3 nucleotides are TGTGCCATCACGGACAGGGAGGCTGGGGCCAACGTCCTGACTTTC.

This clonotype was counted a few times. The CDR3 DNA reads TGTGCCAGCAGTGAAGAAGCAGGAAAAAACATTCAGTACTTC. Its protein product is CASSEEAGKNIQYF. V gene TRBV2 combines with J gene TRBJ2-4; D not resolved. CDR1 SNHLY and CDR2 FYNNEI come from the germline V gene. This CDR3 has 14 residues. V lost 1 base and J lost 4, with 8 bases in between.

This clonotype was picked up a small number of times. The CDR3 nucleotides read TGTGCCAGCAGCCCCGCCCCGGACAGCCAAGAGACCCAGTACTTC. Translation: CASSPAPDSQETQYF. This rearrangement joins TRBV3-1 to TRBJ2-5, with D maybe TRBD1 (6 bases). The V end was cut by 4 bases, the J end by 1 base, with 13 bases between. The CDR3 totals 15 residues. Per germline, CDR1 LGHDT and CDR2 YNNKEL (reference sequence).

The chain combines TRBV5-6 with TRBJ2-7, with 9 bases lining up with TRBD2. The CDR3 totals 17 residues. Germline V gene sequence: CDR1 SGHDT, CDR2 YYEEEE. J gave up 1 base and V 4 bases, and 12 bases lay outside the gene matches. As DNA, the CDR3 is TGTGCCAGCAGCCCCAGGGATAGCGGGAGCATGTCCTACGAGCAGTACTTC. Translated: CASSPRDSGSMSYEQYF.

V usage is TRBV13 and J usage is TRBJ2-7; possibly TRBD1 or TRBD2 for D (5 bases each). V lost 5 bases and J lost 5, with 16 bases in between. Germline CDR1 PRHDT, CDR2 FYEKMQ (reference sequence). This CDR3 is 14 amino acids long. The CDR3 DNA follows: TGTGCCAGCAGCATCCGGGACCGGGGAGACGAGCAGTACTTC. This gives the protein CASSIRDRGDEQYF.

The CDR3 DNA sequence: TGCAGTGCTAGTTCTGGGGGCAGAAGAGGCTACACCTTC. It encodes CSASSGGRRGYTF. The chain recombines TRBV20-1 with TRBJ1-2; D is possibly TRBD1 (6 bases). The CDR3 sequence is 13 residues long. Per the germline V gene, CDR1 is DFQATT and CDR2 is SNEGSKA (reference sequence). The V gene lost 3 bases and the J gene lost 8 bases, with 16 bases spanning the gap.

The CDR3 protein is CASRPGQLYNEQFF. The DNA for the CDR3 is TGTGCCAGCAGACCGGGACAGCTCTACAATGAGCAGTTCTTC. The chain carries TRBV28 and TRBJ2-1; 7 bases match TRBD1. Germline CDR1 is MDHEN and CDR2 is SYDVKM. CDR3 length: 14 amino acids. After removal of 6 bases from V and 3 bases from J, the junction contained 5 bases not matched to a gene.

The chain is built from TRBV6-5 and TRBJ2-2; TRBD1 matches 8 bases. V lost 7 bases to trimming and J lost 3 bases; unmatched junction nucleotides: 4. This CDR3 spans 14 amino acids. The germline CDR1 and CDR2 sequences are MNHEY and SVGAGI. CDR3 bases: TGTGCCAGCAAAGAACAGGGGGACACCGGGGAGCTGTTTTTT. It specifies CASKEQGDTGELFF.

This clonotype was recorded a few times. This sequence joins TRBV7-9 and TRBJ2-1; no clear D. CDR1 and CDR2 (germline): SEHNR, FQNEAQ (reference sequence). The V gene lost 3 bases and the J gene lost 10 bases, with 10 bases spanning the gap. This CDR3 contains 12 residues. The CDR3 sequence: CASSLPAVEQFF. The CDR3 coding sequence is TGTGCCAGCAGCTTGCCGGCCGTCGAGCAGTTCTTC.

The chain is built from TRBV6-6 and TRBJ2-6, with TRBD2 as a possible D gene (5 bases). Trimming removed 7 bases from V and 2 bases from J, with 12 bases in between. The CDR3 has 15 residues. Germline V CDR1 and CDR2: MNHNY, SVGAGI (reference sequence). The CDR3 protein is CASTLTGTGANVLTF. The CDR3 DNA reads TGTGCCAGCACCCTCACGGGGACTGGGGCCAACGTCCTGACTTTC.

This sequence joins TRBV3-1 and TRBJ2-3; TRBD2 is a possible D gene (6 bases). CDR1 and CDR2 (germline): LGHDT, YNNKEL (reference sequence). V was shortened by 5 bases and J by 4 bases, with 22 bases between the two germline ends. The CDR3 extends over 17 amino acids. This CDR3 is CASSLYRAGRHPDTQYF. The CDR3 nucleotides read TGTGCCAGCAGCTTGTATCGGGCGGGGCGGCACCCAGATACGCAGTATTTT.

This clonotype showed up just a few times. The CDR3: CASSQEGEAGDTQYF. The CDR3, as DNA: TGCGCCAGCAGCCAAGAAGGGGAAGCGGGAGATACGCAGTATTTT. The V and J genes are TRBV4-1 and TRBJ2-3; a weak D match, TRBD2 (6 bases). CDR1 and CDR2 from the germline V gene are MGHRA and YSYEKL. V was clipped by 0 bases and J by 5 bases, with 12 bases between them. There are 15 residues in the CDR3.